One sample yielded the 29 T cell receptor beta chains listed below, sequenced in a study of cytomegalovirus exposure and HLA in healthy donors. PCR involved 60 Vbeta and 13 Jbeta primers. Measured with immunoSEQ multiplex PCR; TCRdb has only the in-frame clones, and not every one. This listing includes tens of thousands of clones. Material: PBMCs. The receptors come from a male donor in good health and CMV-seropositive.

V usage is TRBV28 and J usage is TRBJ1-1; D is uncertain. CDR1 and CDR2 from the germline V gene are MDHEN and SYDVKM. The CDR3 loop spans 11 amino acids. The V gene lost 8 bases and the J gene lost 3 bases, with 7 bases spanning the gap. The CDR3 coding sequence is TGTGCCAGCGTTTCTTACACTGAAGCTTTCTTT. Its translation: CASVSYTEAFF.

This rearrangement joins TRBV27 to TRBJ1-2, with TRBD1 matching 8 bases. Germline lookup yields CDR1 MNHEY and CDR2 SMNVEV (reference sequence). Unmatched junction bases numbered 6, after V lost 5 bases and J lost 7 bases. The CDR3 spans 13 residues. The chain's CDR3 is CASSPRTGFGYTF. The CDR3 nucleotides are TGTGCCAGCAGTCCCCGGACAGGGTTTGGCTACACCTTC.

The gene calls are TRBV11-2 and TRBJ2-5; 11 bases align to TRBD2. Losses at the gene ends were 5 bases for V and 5 bases for J; bases not matched to a gene: 7. There are 15 residues in the CDR3. CDR1 is SGHAT, CDR2 FQNNGV, per germline. The CDR3 reads CASSGRLAGSETQYF. The CDR3 DNA reads as TGTGCCAGCAGCGGTCGACTAGCGGGGAGCGAGACCCAGTACTTC.

The V and J genes are TRBV5-4 and TRBJ1-3; D unresolved. Germline V gene data show CDR1 as SGHNT and CDR2 as YYREEE (reference sequence). This CDR3 has 12 amino acids. V was pared by 4 bases and J by 4 bases, with 6 bases between. The CDR3 reads CASSNQGNTIYF. CDR3 bases: TGTGCCAGCAGCAACCAGGGAAACACCATATATTTT.

V and J are TRBV2 and TRBJ2-1; 13 positions agree with TRBD2. CDR3 length: 15 residues. CDR1 and CDR2 from the germline V gene are SNHLY and FYNNEI. V dropped 3 bases and J dropped 8; count of bases not matched to a gene: 4. CDR3 in amino acids: CASSDGTSGMDEQFF. The CDR3 nucleotides are TGTGCCAGCAGTGACGGGACTAGCGGGATGGATGAGCAGTTCTTC.

The chain carries TRBV5-1 and TRBJ1-6; no firm D call. Germline V CDR1 and CDR2: SGHRS, YFSETQ. Deletions cut 1 base from V and 5 bases from J, with 10 bases between. This CDR3 is built from 15 residues. The CDR3, as DNA: TGCGCCAGCAGCTTGCTAGGAGAGAATAATTCACCCCTCCACTTT. This sequence encodes CASSLLGENNSPLHF.

The chain uses TRBV30 and TRBJ1-1; TRBD1 might be the D (6 bases). Germline CDR1 and CDR2: GTSNPN and SVGIG (reference sequence). The V and J ends lost 0 bases and 0 bases respectively, with 11 bases between them. The CDR3 runs to 15 residues. Here the CDR3 reads CAWSVTGTMNTEAFF. CDR3 sequence (DNA): TGTGCCTGGAGTGTAACAGGGACCATGAACACTGAAGCTTTCTTT.

The V call is TRBV19, the J call TRBJ2-7; 7 positions match TRBD1. The CDR3 totals 15 residues. Germline-derived CDR1 and CDR2 are LNHDA and SQIVND (reference sequence). After removal of 4 bases from V and 3 bases from J, the junction contained 9 bases not matched to a gene. The CDR3 spells CASSTQPDRSYEQYF. The CDR3 nucleotides read TGTGCCAGTAGTACTCAGCCGGACAGGAGCTACGAGCAGTACTTC.

The chain couples TRBV6-6 to TRBJ2-1, with 8 bases that match TRBD1. Losses at the gene ends were 7 bases for V and 8 bases for J; bases not matched to a gene: 16. This CDR3 has 16 amino acids. Germline values: CDR1 MNHNY, CDR2 SVGAGI (reference sequence). The CDR3 DNA follows: TGTGCCAGCAATCCGGGACAGGTGAGGACAAGCGATGAGCAGTTCTTC. Protein sequence: CASNPGQVRTSDEQFF.

The chain couples TRBV9 to TRBJ2-5; 9 bases map to TRBD1. CDR3 length: 14 amino acids. V dropped 9 bases and J dropped 2; count of bases not matched to a gene: 8. In germline, CDR1 is SGDLS, CDR2 YYNGEE. The CDR3 sequence is CATAAGQGQETQYF. CDR3 bases: TGTGCCACGGCTGCTGGACAGGGGCAAGAGACCCAGTACTTC.

The chain couples TRBV28 to TRBJ2-2; unclear D gene. In germline, CDR1 is MDHEN, CDR2 SYDVKM. CDR3 size: 17 residues. V was pared by 2 bases and J by 1 base, with 14 bases between. CDR3 residues: CASSLGLLQMNTGELFF. In DNA form, the CDR3 reads TGTGCCAGCAGTTTAGGGTTGTTACAGATGAACACCGGGGAGCTGTTTTTT.

The chain employs TRBV18 and TRBJ2-3; D call uncertain. V dropped 8 bases and J dropped 0 bases, with 3 bases sitting between them. The CDR3 consists of 11 residues. CDR1 is KGHSH, CDR2 LQKENI, per germline. CDR3 loop: CASLSTDTQYF. The CDR3 bases are TGTGCCAGCCTTAGCACAGATACGCAGTATTTT.

V gene TRBV30 combines with J gene TRBJ1-1; weak D call: TRBD1 (5 bases). There are 13 residues in the CDR3. The germline V and J ends were trimmed by 2 bases and 5 bases, with 12 bases remaining between them. Germline V gives CDR1 GTSNPN, CDR2 SVGIG (reference sequence). This CDR3 is CAWSRQGRTEAFF. In DNA, the CDR3 is TGTGCCTGGAGTCGCCAGGGTCGGACTGAAGCTTTCTTT.

The chain carries TRBV6-1 and TRBJ1-5, with D possibly matching TRBD1 (6 bases). V was shortened by 3 bases and J by 2 bases, with 17 bases between the two germline ends. The germline gives CDR1 MNHNS, CDR2 SASEGT. The CDR3 spans 17 residues. The CDR3 protein is CASSEDLTGNRNQPQHF. CDR3 nucleotides: TGTGCCAGCAGTGAGGATCTAACAGGGAACCGCAATCAGCCCCAGCATTTT.

The chain joins TRBV6-1 to TRBJ2-5; possibly TRBD1 for D (5 bases). Between the trimmed V and J ends, which lost 6 bases and 4 bases, there was a span of 15 bases. Germline-derived CDR1 and CDR2 are MNHNS and SASEGT. The CDR3 has 14 amino acids. The CDR3 nucleotides read TGTGCCAGCAGCGGAACAGGTTACCCAGAGACCCAGTACTTC. Its translation: CASSGTGYPETQYF.

The chain has TRBV28 and TRBJ2-7; the match to TRBD2 covers 7 bases. The CDR3 has 12 amino acids. V trimming: 8 bases; J trimming: 3 bases; junction bases outside the gene matches: 4. Germline CDR1 and CDR2: MDHEN and SYDVKM. CDR3 loop: CASRDYLYEQYF. As DNA, the CDR3 is TGTGCCAGCCGGGACTACCTCTACGAGCAGTACTTC.

This sequence joins TRBV5-4 and TRBJ1-3, with D unclear. The CDR3 sequence is 14 residues long. The V and J ends lost 4 bases and 4 bases respectively, with 12 bases between them. Germline CDR1 is SGHNT and CDR2 is YYREEE (reference sequence). In DNA, the CDR3 is TGTGCCAGCAGCCCAGCGTTCAACGGAAACACCATATATTTT. Amino acids: CASSPAFNGNTIYF.

The chain employs TRBV29-1 and TRBJ2-7; D might be TRBD2 (6 bases). Looked up from germline, CDR1 is SQVTM and CDR2 is ANQGSEA. Trimming took off 0 bases at V and 7 bases at J, with 13 bases between the two ends. CDR3 size: 13 residues. The CDR3 sequence: CSVEEQDGGEQYF. The CDR3 DNA reads TGCAGCGTTGAAGAACAGGACGGAGGGGAGCAGTACTTC.

The V and J genes are TRBV28 and TRBJ2-1, with D unclear. Germline V gene data show CDR1 as MDHEN and CDR2 as SYDVKM. Trimming pared 6 bases from V and 5 bases from J, leaving 17 bases between. This CDR3 region has 15 residues. Here the CDR3 reads CASSRLSVPNNEQFF. In nucleotides, the CDR3 is TGTGCCAGCAGCCGCCTAAGCGTACCGAACAATGAGCAGTTCTTC. The whole variable domain, remainder taken from reference TRBV28 and TRBJ2-1, is DVKVTQSSRYLVKRTGEKVFLECVQDMDHENMFWYRQDPGLGLRLIYFSYDVKMKEKGDIPEGYSVSREKKERFSLILESASTNQTSMYLCASSRLSVPNNEQFFGPGTRLTVL.

The J gene is TRBJ1-1, the V gene TRBV28, with D perhaps TRBD1 (5 bases). V shed 2 bases and J shed 4 bases, with 8 bases lying between them. Per the germline V gene, CDR1 is MDHEN and CDR2 is SYDVKM. This CDR3 contains 13 residues. For the CDR3, the DNA is TGTGCCAGCAGTTTAACTGGGGCCACTGAAGCTTTCTTT. This translates into CASSLTGATEAFF. Looking up the rest from reference TRBV28 and TRBJ1-1 gives the full variable domain: DVKVTQSSRYLVKRTGEKVFLECVQDMDHENMFWYRQDPGLGLRLIYFSYDVKMKEKGDIPEGYSVSREKKERFSLILESASTNQTSMYLCASSLTGATEAFFGQGTRLTVV.

The chain joins TRBV9 to TRBJ2-3; D gene unclear. Germline V gene data show CDR1 as SGDLS and CDR2 as YYNGEE. V lost 4 bases, J lost 2 bases, and 14 bases lay in between. The CDR3 has 15 residues. The CDR3 DNA reads TGTGCCAGCAGCCCCGAACTCTATCCCACAGATACGCAGTATTTT. Its protein is CASSPELYPTDTQYF.

This sequence joins TRBV19 and TRBJ2-7; 10 bases fit TRBD1. V dropped 5 bases and J dropped 4; count of bases not matched to a gene: 8. This CDR3 region has 15 residues. Germline CDR1 and CDR2: LNHDA and SQIVND (reference sequence). The CDR3 is CASSPKTGGEYEQYF. CDR3 in DNA: TGTGCCAGTAGTCCAAAGACAGGGGGCGAATACGAGCAGTACTTC.

The chain uses TRBV29-1 and TRBJ2-1, with D tentatively TRBD1 (5 bases). Trimming took 4 bases from V and 12 from J, leaving 16 bases between them. There are 12 residues in the CDR3. Germline-derived CDR1 and CDR2 are SQVTM and ANQGSEA. CDR3 sequence (DNA): TGCAGCGTTGTGGCTTTAAGCCAGGGGCAGTTCTTC. Protein product: CSVVALSQGQFF.

The chain couples TRBV6-1 to TRBJ1-2, with 7 nucleotides matching TRBD1. The CDR3 consists of 14 residues. Germline CDR1 is MNHNS and CDR2 is SASEGT. Unmatched junction bases numbered 10, after V lost 7 bases and J lost 5 bases. CDR3 in amino acids: CASKRAGGGYGYTF. DNA for the CDR3: TGTGCCAGCAAAAGGGCAGGGGGTGGGTATGGCTACACCTTC.

The genes are TRBV28 and TRBJ1-1, with TRBD1 as a possible D gene (5 bases). Deletions cut 5 bases from V and 0 bases from J, with 7 bases between. The CDR3 is made up of 13 amino acids. Germline assignment: CDR1 MDHEN and CDR2 SYDVKM. In DNA, the CDR3 is TGTGCCAGCAGTGCCAGGGTGAACACTGAAGCTTTCTTT. Protein product: CASSARVNTEAFF.

The chain combines TRBV28 with TRBJ2-6; TRBD1 matches at 7 bases. The V gene's germline CDR1 is MDHEN and CDR2 SYDVKM. Trimming took 5 bases from V and 3 from J; bases not matched to a gene: 13. This CDR3 has 18 amino acids. The CDR3 region is CASSLPTGLADGANVLTF. The CDR3, as DNA: TGTGCCAGCAGTCTCCCGACAGGGCTCGCTGATGGGGCCAACGTCCTGACTTTC. Complete variable domain (other parts from reference TRBV28 and TRBJ2-6): DVKVTQSSRYLVKRTGEKVFLECVQDMDHENMFWYRQDPGLGLRLIYFSYDVKMKEKGDIPEGYSVSREKKERFSLILESASTNQTSMYLCASSLPTGLADGANVLTFGAGSRLTVL.

This chain joins TRBV7-9 and TRBJ1-2; 9 positions match TRBD1. The CDR3 contains 13 residues. The ends lost 6 bases at V and 7 bases at J; junction bases unmatched: 6. Germline lookup yields CDR1 SEHNR and CDR2 FQNEAQ (reference sequence). DNA for the CDR3: TGTGCCAGCAGGTCCACAGGGGGCCGTGGCTACACCTTC. Its protein is CASRSTGGRGYTF.

The chain couples TRBV29-1 to TRBJ1-1; possible D gene TRBD1, 5 bases. CDR3 length: 15 residues. V was pared by 0 bases and J by 4 bases, with 15 bases between. The germline CDR1 and CDR2 sequences are SQVTM and ANQGSEA. The CDR3 protein is CSVEDRGRGSTEAFF. The CDR3 bases are TGCAGCGTTGAAGATCGGGGGAGGGGTAGCACTGAAGCTTTCTTT.

The V call is TRBV11-3, the J call TRBJ1-1; 7 nucleotides match TRBD1. Per the germline V gene, CDR1 is SGHNT and CDR2 is YENEEA. This CDR3 has 13 residues. V dropped 5 bases and J dropped 1; count of bases not matched to a gene: 1. CDR3 protein: CASSRQGNTEAFF. CDR3 in DNA: TGTGCCAGCAGCCGACAGGGGAACACTGAAGCTTTCTTT.